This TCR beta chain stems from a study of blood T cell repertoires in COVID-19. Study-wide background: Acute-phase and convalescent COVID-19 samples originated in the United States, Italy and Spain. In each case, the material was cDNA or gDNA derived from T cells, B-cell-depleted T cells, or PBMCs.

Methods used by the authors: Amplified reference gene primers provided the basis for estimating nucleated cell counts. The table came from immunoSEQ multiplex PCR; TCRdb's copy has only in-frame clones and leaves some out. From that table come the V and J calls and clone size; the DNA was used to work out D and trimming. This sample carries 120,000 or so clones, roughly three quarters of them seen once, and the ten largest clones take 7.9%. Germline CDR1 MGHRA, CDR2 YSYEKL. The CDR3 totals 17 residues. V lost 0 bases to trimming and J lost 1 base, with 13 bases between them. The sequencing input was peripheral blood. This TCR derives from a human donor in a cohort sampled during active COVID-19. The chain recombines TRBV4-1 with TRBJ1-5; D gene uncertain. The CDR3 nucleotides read TGCGCCAGCAGCCAAGATAGAGGAGGGCTAAGCAATCAGCCCCAGCATTTT. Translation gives CASSQDRGGLSNQPQHF.